The entry below describes one TCR beta chain. Its antigen is as yet unknown. Germline CDR1 is MDHEN and CDR2 is SYDVKM. V dropped 4 bases and J dropped 4; count of bases not matched to a gene: 9. The CDR3 loop spans 16 amino acids. These data originate in a study of cytomegalovirus exposure and HLA in healthy donors. Study at large: Per a later analysis, the 666 first-cohort and 120 validation repertoires shared one platform.

Study-level points and caveats: Rare TCR sequences predominated, though certain public TCRs were found in many donors.

The table came from immunoSEQ multiplex PCR; TCRdb's copy has only in-frame clones and leaves some out. The repertoire holds 160,000 or so clones, with 85% to 90% as singletons. The source is a man aged 18 to 30 in good health and CMV-seronegative. The sequencing sample was made of PBMCs. V gene TRBV28 combines with J gene TRBJ1-5; 8 positions match TRBD1. The CDR3 DNA follows: TGTGCCAGCAGTTCCGCGGACAGGGTCGGAAATCAGCCCCAGCATTTT. It codes for CASSSADRVGNQPQHF.